These T cell receptor beta chains were read from a single sample in a study of memory CD4+ T cells and cytomegalovirus serostatus. Here immunoSEQ multiplex PCR was the method, and the copy in TCRdb shows in-frame clones only, minus some. The table has over 60,000 clones, roughly 80% seen once. The sample taken for sequencing was memory CD4+ T cells from blood. The receptors here all came from an adult in good health and CMV-seronegative. CDR3s include the opening cysteine and the closing phenylalanine or tryptophan. Fields, in order: V gene, J gene, CDR3 length, clone size, D gene, CDR3 protein, CDR3 DNA. D genes are given only for firm matches. Size values are once, few and many counts, or a class for expanded clones, and some rows have none.

>TRBV28|TRBJ2-7|14|NA|NA
CASSGQGIWYEQYF
TGTGCCAGCAGTGGGCAGGGGATTTGGTACGAGCAGTACTTC
>TRBV2|TRBJ1-1|13|few|NA
CASSPTGGTEAFF
TGTGCCAGCAGTCCGACAGGAGGGACTGAAGCTTTCTTT
>TRBV5-1|TRBJ1-6|13|NA|NA
CASSLGGDSPLHF
TGCGCCAGCAGCTTGGGGGGAGATTCACCCCTCCACTTT
>TRBV11-1|TRBJ2-7|15|NA|TRBD2
CASSLELAGEYEQYF
TGTGCCAGCAGCTTAGAGCTAGCGGGGGAGTACGAGCAGTACTTC
>TRBV5-8|TRBJ1-2|13|once|TRBD1
CASSPDRDYGYTF
TGTGCCAGCAGCCCCGACAGGGACTATGGCTACACCTTC
>TRBV13|TRBJ2-3|18|few|TRBD1
CASSLPGQGAGHEDTQYF
TGTGCCAGCAGCTTGCCGGGACAGGGGGCTGGTCACGAAGATACGCAGTATTTT
>TRBV4-2|TRBJ2-7|15|NA|NA
CASSQDPQPSYEQYF
TGTGCCAGCAGCCAAGACCCCCAGCCTTCCTACGAGCAGTACTTC
>TRBV7-2|TRBJ2-1|16|NA|TRBD1
CASSSVGQGSYNEQFF
TGTGCCAGCAGCTCCGTGGGACAGGGCTCCTACAATGAGCAGTTCTTC
>TRBV6-6|TRBJ2-3|15|NA|NA
CASSYIGTKTDTQYF
TGTGCCAGCAGTTACATCGGGACGAAGACAGATACGCAGTATTTT
>TRBV5-1|TRBJ1-6|15|NA|NA
CASAFLTTRNSPLHF
TGCGCCAGCGCCTTCCTGACAACCCGCAATTCACCCCTCCACTTT
>TRBV5-1|TRBJ2-7|14|once|NA
CASSLASETYEQYF
TGCGCCAGCAGCTTGGCCTCAGAGACCTACGAGCAGTACTTC
>TRBV18|TRBJ2-5|14|NA|NA
CASSPQLGTETQYF
TGTGCCAGCTCACCACAGCTCGGGACGGAGACCCAGTACTTC
>TRBV15|TRBJ1-1|15|NA|NA
CATSRDPTLNTEAFF
TGTGCCACCAGCAGAGATCCTACGTTGAACACTGAAGCTTTCTTT
>TRBV18|TRBJ2-3|13|NA|NA
CASSPPGGRTQYF
TGTGCCAGCTCACCACCGGGGGGGCGGACGCAGTATTTT
>TRBV7-9|TRBJ1-2|12|NA|NA
CASSPGDYGYTF
TGTGCCAGCAGCCCAGGGGACTATGGCTACACCTTC
>TRBV5-1|TRBJ2-5|14|NA|NA
CASSGWGSSETQYF
TGCGCCAGCAGCGGGTGGGGGTCATCGGAGACCCAGTACTTC
>TRBV29-1|TRBJ1-5|19|NA|NA
CSVVHTGTKIYPGNQPQHF
TGCAGCGTTGTTCACACCGGGACCAAAATTTACCCCGGGAATCAGCCCCAGCATTTT
>TRBV5-8|TRBJ2-1|14|NA|TRBD2
CASSLGSGSYEQFF
TGTGCCAGCAGCTTGGGTAGCGGGAGCTATGAGCAGTTCTTC
>TRBV4-1|TRBJ1-5|17|NA|TRBD1
CASSRDRGGGGNQPQHF
TGCGCCAGCAGCCGGGACAGGGGAGGGGGGGGCAATCAGCCCCAGCATTTT
>TRBV11-2|TRBJ1-6|14|NA|TRBD1
CASQGQGINSPLHF
TGTGCCAGCCAAGGACAGGGGATTAATTCACCCCTCCACTTT
>TRBV7-3|TRBJ1-1|14|few|NA
CASSLTPGLTEAFF
TGTGCCAGCAGCTTGACCCCAGGGCTTACTGAAGCTTTCTTT
>TRBV2|TRBJ1-5|13|NA|NA
CASSDQDNQPQHF
TGTGCCAGCAGTGACCAGGACAATCAGCCCCAGCATTTT
>TRBV10-3|TRBJ2-3|15|NA|TRBD1
CAISTGQGGTDTQYF
TGTGCCATCAGTACGGGACAGGGGGGCACAGATACGCAGTATTTT
>TRBV4-1|TRBJ1-2|13|NA|NA
CASSLGVYYGYTF
TGCGCCAGCAGCCTGGGGGTGTACTATGGCTACACCTTC
>TRBV18|TRBJ1-3|15|once|NA
CASSQRTGNENTIYF
TGTGCCAGCTCACAACGAACAGGGAACGAAAACACCATATATTTT
>TRBV18|TRBJ1-1|15|once|NA
CASSPLGDLNTEAFF
TGTGCCAGCTCACCATTAGGGGACCTGAACACTGAAGCTTTCTTT
>TRBV7-3|TRBJ2-7|13|NA|NA
CASSLERAYEQYF
TGTGCCAGCAGCTTGGAAAGGGCCTACGAGCAGTACTTC
>TRBV27|TRBJ1-2|17|NA|NA
CASTTFGDPRANYGYTF
TGTGCCAGCACTACCTTTGGGGACCCGAGGGCTAACTATGGCTACACCTTC
>TRBV5-1|TRBJ1-2|14|NA|NA
CASSRGTSAYGYTF
TGCGCCAGCAGCCGAGGGACGAGCGCTTATGGCTACACCTTC
>TRBV10-3|TRBJ1-1|14|NA|NA
CAISTQGPNTEAFF
TGTGCCATCAGTACACAGGGCCCGAACACTGAAGCTTTCTTT
>TRBV5-1|TRBJ2-1|16|NA|NA
CASSLGQLTSYNEQFF
TGCGCCAGCAGCTTGGGACAGCTCACTTCCTACAATGAGCAGTTCTTC
>TRBV18|TRBJ2-3|15|NA|NA
CASSPSIPGTDTQYF
TGTGCCAGCTCACCGAGCATCCCTGGCACAGATACGCAGTATTTT
>TRBV5-8|TRBJ1-5|14|NA|NA
CASSFRGGGQPQHF
TGTGCCAGCAGCTTTAGGGGGGGCGGTCAGCCCCAGCATTTT